A selection of T cell receptor beta chains follows, all from one sample in a study of tumor and adjacent non-tumor tissue in lung cancer. TCRdb fed the multiplex PCR reads into MiXCR, producing one record per CDR3 protein. Among 60,000 or so distinct CDR3 sequences listed, around two thirds were seen once. The sample consisted of distant non-tumor lung tissue. These receptors originate from a man aged 70 or older with non-small cell lung cancer. The CDR3 runs from the conserved cysteine through the conserved F or W. The D gene is left open where the match is weak. Rows may omit the clone size; those that give it use once, few, many or a size class.

NA	TRBJ2-3	NA	TRBV6-5	TGTGCCAGCAATCGGACACGGGACTTGGCAGATACGCAGTATTTT	CASNRTRDLADTQYF
NA	TRBJ1-1	NA	TRBV29-1	TGCAGCGTTGGGGGTCATCAGAACACTGAAGCTTTCTTT	CSVGGHQNTEAFF
NA	TRBJ2-3	NA	TRBV24-1	TGTGCCACCAGTGATTTTAAGCGATCAGATACGCAGTTTTTT	CATSDFKRSDTQFF
many	TRBJ2-1	NA	TRBV5-8	TGTGCCAGCACGCGAGGGGCCAGCTCCTACAATGAGCAGTTCTTC	CASTRGASSYNEQFF
NA	TRBJ2-7	TRBD2	TRBV28	TGTGCCAGTAGCTCCAGGACTAGCGGGGTATGCGAGCAGTACTTC	CASSSRTSGVCEQYF
many	TRBJ1-4	NA	TRBV19	TGTGCCAGTAGTATAGATCGGTACAGGCCTAATGAAAAACTGTTTTTT	CASSIDRYRPNEKLFF
NA	TRBJ2-3	NA	TRBV30	TGTGCCTGTCGAAAGGAGAACACAGATACGCAGTATTTT	CACRKENTDTQYF
many	TRBJ2-5	NA	TRBV13	TGTGCCAGCAGCTTAAGACCAGCGGAACAAGAGACCCAGTACTTC	CASSLRPAEQETQYF
NA	TRBJ2-1	NA	TRBV7-8	TGTGCCAGCAGCACGGACGGTTCGCAGTTATTC	CASSTDGSQLF
once	TRBJ2-7	NA	TRBV5-8	TGTGCCAACACCGCGGCAGTGGGCTTGTACGAGCAGTACTTC	CANTAAVGLYEQYF
NA	TRBJ1-1	NA	TRBV13	TGTGCTAGCAGCTTAAGCGTGTGTGGAGCTTTCTTT	CASSLSVCGAFF
NA	TRBJ1-2	NA	TRBV20-1	TGCAGTGCTAGAAGTGAGGGCAGGGAAATTAGTGGCTACAGCTTC	CSARSEGREISGYSF
NA	TRBJ2-3	NA	TRBV6-5	TGTGCTAGCAGGACACCTGGCACAGATACGCATTATTTT	CASRTPGTDTHYF
NA	TRBJ1-3	TRBD1	TRBV6-1	TGTGCCTGCATTTTCGGGACAGACGTAAACACCATATATTTT	CACIFGTDVNTIYF
NA	TRBJ2-7	NA	TRBV11-2	TGTGCCAGCAGCTCCGGGTTTCCAGGGCCCTACGAGCAGCACTTC	CASSSGFPGPYEQHF
many	TRBJ2-1	NA	TRBV6-1	TGTGCCAGCAGTGATATGGGGGAGAGGACCTACAATGAGCAGTTCTTC	CASSDMGERTYNEQFF
many	TRBJ2-1	TRBD1	TRBV10-3	TGTGCCATCAACCATGACAGGGGAAGATCTGAGCAGTTCTTC	CAINHDRGRSEQFF
NA	TRBJ2-5	TRBD1	TRBV5-5	TGTGCCAGCAGCCGGGACAGGCAGAAGACACAGTACTTC	CASSRDRQKTQYF
NA	TRBJ2-5	NA	TRBV2	TGTGCCAGCAGTTCAGGGAATCATGAGACCCAGTACTTC	CASSSGNHETQYF
NA	TRBJ2-1	NA	TRBV12-3/TRBV12-4	TGTGCCAGCAGTTCAAGGGCGGGTAGACTCAATGAGCAGTTCTTC	CASSSRAGRLNEQFF
many	TRBJ2-1	TRBD2	TRBV10-3	TGTGCCATCAGCGGGAGGGGCGATGAGCAGTTCTTC	CAISGRGDEQFF
many	TRBJ2-7	TRBD1	TRBV11-2	TGTGCCAGCAGCAGTCACCGTACAGGGGCCGACGGGGAGCAGTGCTTC	CASSSHRTGADGEQCF
NA	TRBJ2-1	NA	TRBV11-2	TGTGGCAGCAACCAGGGTTTCACCCACAACGAGCAGTTCTTC	CGSNQGFTHNEQFF
once	TRBJ2-2	NA	TRBV11-2	TGTGCCAGTAGCTCTGGAAGGGGGACGAACACCGGGGGGCTGTTTTTT	CASSSGRGTNTGGLFF
NA	TRBJ2-7	NA	TRBV4-1	TGCGCCAGCAGCGCCGTGAACTCCTACGAGCAGTGCTTC	CASSAVNSYEQCF
few	TRBJ2-1	NA	TRBV11-1	TGTTCCAGCAGCCCCCGGACAGAAGTGGATGAGCAGTTCTTC	CSSSPRTEVDEQFF
many	TRBJ1-1	NA	TRBV2	TGTGCCAGCAGTGACGGGAGCACTGAAGCTTTCTTT	CASSDGSTEAFF
NA	TRBJ2-4	NA	TRBV11-2	TGTGCCAGCAGCTTAGATAGCAGTTTACTGGCCAAAAACATTCAGTACTTC	CASSLDSSLLAKNIQYF
few	TRBJ2-1	NA	TRBV15	TGTGCCATCAGCAGAGATGGTGGGAACAATGAGCAGTTCTTC	CAISRDGGNNEQFF
NA	TRBJ1-5	TRBD1	TRBV6-5	TGTGCCAGCAATCAGTGGATGGACAGGATGCAGACCAATCAGCTCCAGCATTTT	CASNQWMDRMQTNQLQHF
many	TRBJ2-5	NA	TRBV29-1	TGCAGTGCCGGACGGGAGCCCCAAGAGACCCAGTACTTC	CSAGREPQETQYF
many	TRBJ1-1	TRBD1	TRBV10-3	TGTGCCATCAGTGGGGGACAGGGGGCTAGGACTGAAGCTTTCTTT	CAISGGQGARTEAFF
NA	TRBJ1-2	TRBD1	TRBV7-3	TGTGCCAGCAGCTTGGACAGGGGCATTGATGGCTACACCTTC	CASSLDRGIDGYTF
NA	TRBJ2-5	TRBD2	TRBV20-1	TGCAGTGCTAGAGTCGGGGGGGGTGAGACCCAGTACTTC	CSARVGGGETQYF
many	TRBJ1-5	NA	TRBV25-1	TGTGCCAGCAGTGAGGGACATTATAGCAATCAGCCCCAGCATTTT	CASSEGHYSNQPQHF
NA	TRBJ2-3	TRBD2	TRBV7-9	TGTGCCGGCAGCTTGGGACTAGCGGGCACAGATACGCAATATTTT	CAGSLGLAGTDTQYF
medium-sized	TRBJ2-1	TRBD1	TRBV12-3/TRBV12-4	TGTGCCAGCAGTCCGCTCCGGGACAGGGCCTGGGCTGAGCAGTTCTTC	CASSPLRDRAWAEQFF
NA	TRBJ2-1	NA	TRBV10-3	TGTGCCTTCGGAAGACTTGAAACTGAGCAGTTCTTC	CAFGRLETEQFF
many	TRBJ2-7	NA	TRBV6-6	TGTGCCTCCACTGTCGGGCGGGGCTACGAGCAGTACTTC	CASTVGRGYEQYF
few	TRBJ2-7	NA	TRBV11-2	TGTGGCAGCAGCCCCCTCACAGCAAGAAACGAGCAGTATTTC	CGSSPLTARNEQYF
few	TRBJ1-5	NA	TRBV20-1	TGCAGTGCCCAGGACATTATAGGCAATCAGCCCCAGCATTTT	CSAQDIIGNQPQHF
few	TRBJ2-3	NA	TRBV5-5	TGTGCCAGCAGTGGAACAGGCATATTTAACACAGATACGCAGTATTTT	CASSGTGIFNTDTQYF
NA	TRBJ1-1	NA	TRBV11-3	TGTGCCAGCAGCCGCGGCGGGACAAATATGAACACTGAAGCTTATTTT	CASSRGGTNMNTEAYF
NA	TRBJ1-3	NA	TRBV28	TGTGCCAGCAGTTTATCTATCGGGGTCCTCTCTGGAAACACCATATATTTT	CASSLSIGVLSGNTIYF
NA	TRBJ2-5	NA	TRBV7-9	TGTGCCAGCAGCTTAGGGCCAGCTGTGGGGACCCAGTACTTC	CASSLGPAVGTQYF
NA	TRBJ1-3	NA	TRBV5-1	TGCGCCAGCAGCTTTGGGGAAGTTAACCGGGCTGGAAACACCATATATTTT	CASSFGEVNRAGNTIYF
once	TRBJ1-1	NA	TRBV10-2	NA	CATSEWGLGAEALF